This T cell receptor beta chain is from a study of cytomegalovirus exposure and HLA in healthy donors. In the PCR, 60 Vbeta and 13 Jbeta primers were used. Measured with immunoSEQ multiplex PCR; TCRdb has only the in-frame clones, and not every one. Its clone listing holds about 99,000 clones. Trimming took 5 bases from V and 1 from J; bases not matched to a gene: 9. Germline V gene data show CDR1 as MNHEY and CDR2 as SMNVEV (reference sequence). The CDR3 has 16 residues. The specimen was PBMCs. The genes are TRBV27 and TRBJ2-5; 8 positions match TRBD1. This clonotype was obtained from a middle-aged man in good health and CMV-seronegative. The CDR3 bases are TGTGCCAGCAGTACTACAGGGGGACTGTCCCAAGAGACCCAGTACTTC. Translating gives CASSTTGGLSQETQYF.